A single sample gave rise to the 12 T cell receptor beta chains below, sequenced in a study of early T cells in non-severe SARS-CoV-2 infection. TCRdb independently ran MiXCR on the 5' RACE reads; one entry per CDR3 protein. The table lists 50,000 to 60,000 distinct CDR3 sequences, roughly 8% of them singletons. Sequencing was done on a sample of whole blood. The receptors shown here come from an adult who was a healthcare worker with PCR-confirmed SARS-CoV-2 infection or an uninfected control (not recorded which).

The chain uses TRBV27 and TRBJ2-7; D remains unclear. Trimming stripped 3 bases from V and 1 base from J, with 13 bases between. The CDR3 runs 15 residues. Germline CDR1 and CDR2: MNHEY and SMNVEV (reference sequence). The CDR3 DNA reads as TGTGCCAGCAGTTTTGCAGTTGGGAATTCCTACGAGCAGTACTTC. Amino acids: CASSFAVGNSYEQYF.

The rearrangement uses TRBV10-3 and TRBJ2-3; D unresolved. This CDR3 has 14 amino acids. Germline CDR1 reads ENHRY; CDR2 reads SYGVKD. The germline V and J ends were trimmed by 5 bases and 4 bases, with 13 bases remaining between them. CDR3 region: CAISNGVVADTQYF. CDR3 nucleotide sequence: TGTGCCATCAGTAATGGGGTGGTTGCAGATACGCAGTATTTT.

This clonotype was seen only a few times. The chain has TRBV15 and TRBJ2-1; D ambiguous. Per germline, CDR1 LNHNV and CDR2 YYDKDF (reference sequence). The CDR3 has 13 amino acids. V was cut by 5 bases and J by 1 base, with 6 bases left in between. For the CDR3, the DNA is TGTGCCACCAGCGCGGAATCCTACAATGAGCAGTTCTTC. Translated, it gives CATSAESYNEQFF.

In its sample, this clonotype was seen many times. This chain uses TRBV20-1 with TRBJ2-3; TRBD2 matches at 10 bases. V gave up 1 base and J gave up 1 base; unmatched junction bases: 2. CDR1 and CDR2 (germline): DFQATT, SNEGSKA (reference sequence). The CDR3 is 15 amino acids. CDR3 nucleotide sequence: TGCAGTGCTAGAGTCGGGACTAGCGGCACAGATACGCAGTATTTT. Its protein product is CSARVGTSGTDTQYF.

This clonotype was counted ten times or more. CDR3 bases: TGTGCCAGCAGCTCAGGTTTATGGGCTGAAGCTTTCTTT. Translating gives CASSSGLWAEAFF. The chain uses TRBV7-9 and TRBJ1-1; D is ambiguous. The germline V gene has CDR1 SEHNR and CDR2 FQNEAQ (reference sequence). V was trimmed by 4 bases and J by 6 bases, leaving 12 bases between them. CDR3 length: 13 residues.

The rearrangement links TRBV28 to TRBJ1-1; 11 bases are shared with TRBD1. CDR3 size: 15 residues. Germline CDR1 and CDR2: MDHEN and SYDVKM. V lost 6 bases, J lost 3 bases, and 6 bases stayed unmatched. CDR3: CASRWTGGPDTEAFF. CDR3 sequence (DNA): TGTGCCAGCAGATGGACAGGGGGCCCCGACACTGAAGCTTTCTTT. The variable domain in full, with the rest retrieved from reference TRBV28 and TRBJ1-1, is DVKVTQSSRYLVKRTGEKVFLECVQDMDHENMFWYRQDPGLGLRLIYFSYDVKMKEKGDIPEGYSVSREKKERFSLILESASTNQTSMYLCASRWTGGPDTEAFFGQGTRLTVV.

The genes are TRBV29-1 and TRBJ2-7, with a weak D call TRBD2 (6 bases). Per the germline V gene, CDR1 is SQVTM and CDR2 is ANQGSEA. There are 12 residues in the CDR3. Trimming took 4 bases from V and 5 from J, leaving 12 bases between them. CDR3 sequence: CSVAQGGNEQYF. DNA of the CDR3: TGCAGCGTTGCGCAGGGCGGGAACGAGCAGTACTTC.

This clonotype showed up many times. As DNA, the CDR3 is TGCGCCAGCAGCAGAGACATCTCTGGGGCCAACGTCCTGACTTTC. Protein: CASSRDISGANVLTF. The chain uses TRBV5-1 and TRBJ2-6; no definite D call. The germline V and J ends were trimmed by 4 bases and 0 bases, with 8 bases remaining between them. CDR1 SGHRS and CDR2 YFSETQ come from the germline V gene. This CDR3 spans 15 amino acids.

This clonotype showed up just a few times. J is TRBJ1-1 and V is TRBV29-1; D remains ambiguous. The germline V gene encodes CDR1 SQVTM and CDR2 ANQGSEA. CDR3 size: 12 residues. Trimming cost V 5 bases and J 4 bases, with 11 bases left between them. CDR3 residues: CSVLSDFTEAFF. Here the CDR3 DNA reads TGCAGCGTTTTATCGGACTTCACTGAAGCTTTCTTT.

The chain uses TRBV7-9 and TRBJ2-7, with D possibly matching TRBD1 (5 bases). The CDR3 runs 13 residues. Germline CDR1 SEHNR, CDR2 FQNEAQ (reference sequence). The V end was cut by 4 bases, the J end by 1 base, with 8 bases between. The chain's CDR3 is CASSSTVSYEQYF. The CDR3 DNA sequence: TGTGCCAGCAGCTCGACAGTTTCCTACGAGCAGTACTTC.

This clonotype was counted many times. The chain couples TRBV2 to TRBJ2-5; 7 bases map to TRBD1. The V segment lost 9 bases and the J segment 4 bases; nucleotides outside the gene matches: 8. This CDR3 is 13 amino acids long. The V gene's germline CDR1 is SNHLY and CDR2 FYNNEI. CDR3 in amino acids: CASVTGWSETQYF. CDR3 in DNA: TGTGCCAGTGTGACAGGGTGGTCAGAGACCCAGTACTTC.

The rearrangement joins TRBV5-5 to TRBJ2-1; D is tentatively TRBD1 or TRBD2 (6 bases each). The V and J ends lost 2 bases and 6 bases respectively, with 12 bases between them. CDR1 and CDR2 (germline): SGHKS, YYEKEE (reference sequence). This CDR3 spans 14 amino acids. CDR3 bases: TGTGCCAGCAGCTTTGTACAGGGAGGCAATGAGCAGTTCTTC. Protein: CASSFVQGGNEQFF.